This T cell receptor (beta chain) was identified during a study of T cell responses to AZD1222 COVID-19 vaccine. Both about-4-week and about-12-week second-dose recipients were combined. TCRdb's table, derived via immunoSEQ multiplex PCR, lists solely in-frame clones and lacks some. The sample has roughly 180,000 clones, about 89% seen once. J lost 6 bases, V lost 4 bases, and 15 bases had no gene match. CDR1 SEHNR and CDR2 FQNEAQ come from the germline V gene (reference sequence). The CDR3 contains 17 residues. Sequencing used peripheral blood, obtained 28 days after the second AZD1222 dose. The source is an adult who received the AZD1222 COVID-19 vaccine. This sequence joins TRBV7-9 and TRBJ1-2; 9 bases fit TRBD1. This CDR3 reads CASSSGVRDRVTHGYTF. DNA for the CDR3: TGTGCCAGCAGCTCCGGGGTCCGGGACAGGGTGACGCATGGCTACACCTTC.